The clone carrying this T cell receptor (beta chain) was picked up a small number of times. Sequencing was performed with immunoSEQ multiplex PCR; in TCRdb, only in-frame clones are kept and a portion is missing. The sample contains roughly 170,000 clones, approximately 90% of which appear only once. This sample was taken from a study of blood T cell repertoires in COVID-19. Study as a whole: The United States, Italy and Spain supplied acute and convalescent COVID-19 samples.

Per the germline V gene, CDR1 is SGHTA and CDR2 is FQGTGA. The CDR3 spans 15 residues. The V gene end was trimmed by 0 bases and the J gene end by 9 bases; junction bases not matched to a gene: 5. This clonotype was obtained from a woman in her 70s with COVID-19, enrolled during active disease. The chain has TRBV7-3 and TRBJ1-5; 10 nucleotides match TRBD1. The sequencing sample was made of peripheral blood. The CDR3 coding sequence is TGTGCCAGCAGCTTAACGGGACAGGGGTATCCGCCCCAGCATTTT. Residues: CASSLTGQGYPPQHF.